This T cell receptor beta chain is drawn from a study of identical twins (dated by TCRdb to about 2016). With respect to the entire study: To test whether fetal clonotypes persist, this study deep-sequenced TCR alpha and beta repertoires from monozygotic twins, from unrelated adults of various ages, and from cord blood. Replicate twin experiments were performed at different times using different library preparation protocols to rule out contamination.

From the germline V gene, CDR1 is MGHRA and CDR2 is YSYEKL. The CDR3 starts with the cysteine, ends with the phenylalanine, and has 15 residues. The only DNA kept is the CDR3, 45 bases in frame from the first base. Trimming at the junction amounts to 0 bases on V and 6 bases on J, and the germline ends lie 12 bases apart. Only healthy Caucasian donors were included. The twin cohort consisted of three pairs of female monozygotic twins, all aged roughly 18 to 29 years. Positive isolation kits from Invitrogen were used to isolate CD4+ and CD8+ T cell populations. Beyond this particular receptor, the publication reports: Recombination models systematically underestimated out-of-frame TCR alpha sharing in monozygotic twins but agreed with sharing between unrelated individuals. Out-of-frame TCR alpha sequences shared between twins showed an excess of low generation-probability sequences compared with coincidental sharing between unrelated individuals. Zero-insertion analyses could be partly confounded by invariant T cells such as MAIT and iNKT, although diverse VJ usage argued against such confounding for most clonotypes. Abundant cord blood beta clonotypes had fewer insertions, young adult naive repertoires showed a similar but weaker trend, and memory repertoires showed no such trend. Conclusions relied on cross-sectional statistical analysis, since the same donors could not be followed over many years. Excess twin sharing in beta out-of-frame sequences was weaker because fewer shared sequences lowered the signal-to-noise ratio.

This clonotype was counted between two and nine times. The clone's antigen remains unknown. Base qualities are not provided; no much larger clone lies one nucleotide away. Libraries came from 5' RACE. This sample was sequenced with an Illumina HiSeq 2000. A universal primer binding site was added through template switching, and the final cDNA carried a unique molecular identifier so that TCR cDNA molecules could be counted accurately. Specific primers in the conserved constant-segment region were used to synthesize first-strand cDNA for the TCR alpha and beta chains. To control for contamination, each cDNA library was double barcoded with a SMART-Mk sample barcode plus Illumina barcodes. TruSeq adapter sequences, together with Illumina sample barcodes, were added in two successive PCR steps. TCR alpha and beta cDNA libraries were sequenced on the Illumina HiSeq platform with custom primers. Per the source publication's procedure: Raw reads were processed with MiGEC to extract unique molecular identifiers, and MiXCR was used to determine CDR3 positions. Recombination models were inferred per individual with the repgenHMM and IGoR tools using an EM algorithm. The tcR package in R was used for shared clonotype analysis, with sharing normalized by the product of cloneset sizes. Out-of-frame nonproductive sequences were analyzed to study raw recombination free of thymic and clonal selection effects. In TCRdb, the public reads were trimmed at Q25 with fastp and aligned with MiXCR, with productive beta chains retained. All rows with the same CDR3 protein become a single entry with the most common DNA and genes. The V and J calls, along with clone size, are taken from TCRdb and not from the paper's own processing. In all, the sample holds about 340,000 distinct CDR3 sequences, and 10% to 15% of those were seen once. The ten largest account for about 7% of the sample.

The sample also formed part of further work on yellow fever vaccine responses in identical twins. The second study's paper adds: The T cell response to vaccination in identical twins was reported by the authors to appear partly convergent and partly personalized. Focusing on identical twins, the study followed the T cell clones that responded to the vaccine, and did so with precision.

This TCR derives from a woman aged 18-29 years in good health. The chain was built from TRBV4-1 and TRBJ1-5; the D gene identity is not certain. The sequencing sample was made of CD8+ T cells sorted from blood. Read as DNA, the sequence is TGCGCCAGCAGCCAAGATTCGGGTTGGAGTCAGCCCCAGCATTTT. Translated, this is CASSQDSGWSQPQHF.